The 21 T cell receptor beta chains below come from one sample, sequenced in a study of identical twins. TCRdb re-derived calls from the 5' RACE reads in MiXCR, one entry per CDR3 protein. This sample has about 450,000 distinct CDR3 sequences, with 15% to 20% found just once. The sample was naive T cells sorted from blood. The receptors originated from a man aged 50 or older in good health.

A few counts support this clonotype. The V gene is TRBV15, the J gene TRBJ2-6, with TRBD1 matching over 7 bases. The CDR3 loop spans 19 amino acids. The V gene end was trimmed by 1 base and the J gene end by 1 base; junction bases not matched to a gene: 10. CDR1 is LNHNV and CDR2 is YYDKDF in the germline V gene (reference sequence). Here the CDR3 reads CATSRGRQGSFSGANVLTF. CDR3 sequence (DNA): TGTGCCACCAGCAGAGGAAGACAGGGTTCCTTTTCTGGGGCCAACGTCCTGACTTTC.

The chain carries TRBV4-3 and TRBJ2-3, with 9 bases that match TRBD1. CDR1 and CDR2 from the germline V gene are LGHNA and YSLEER. Trimming cost V 4 bases and J 3 bases; bases outside gene matches: 11. The CDR3 has 17 residues. The CDR3 DNA is TGCGCCAGCAGCCCCTCAGGTAGACAGGGGGTAACAGATACGCAGTATTTT. Protein: CASSPSGRQGVTDTQYF.

The sample holds many counts of this clonotype. The chain is built from TRBV12-3 or TRBV12-4 and TRBJ2-3; no firm D call. The CDR3 has 14 residues. Trimming took 6 bases from V and 2 from J, leaving 12 bases between them. The CDR3 spells CASSLLGYTDTQYF. For the CDR3, the DNA is TGTGCCAGCAGCCTGCTTGGGTACACAGATACGCAGTATTTT.

This clonotype was counted a few times. V gene TRBV20-1 combines with J gene TRBJ2-1; D possibly corresponds to TRBD1 (5 bases). With 0 bases removed from V and 5 bases from J, the gap between germline ends came to 14 bases. CDR1 is DFQATT, CDR2 SNEGSKA, per germline (reference sequence). This CDR3 contains 15 residues. The CDR3 DNA sequence: TGCAGTGCTAGAGAAAGGACATGGGCTCACAATGAGCAGTTCTTC. Translation gives CSARERTWAHNEQFF.

The chain joins TRBV7-6 to TRBJ2-7; perhaps TRBD2 as D (5 bases). Trimming pared 3 bases from V and 0 bases from J, leaving 12 bases between. The CDR3 totals 15 residues. Per germline, CDR1 SGHVS and CDR2 FNYEAQ. DNA of the CDR3: TGTGCCAGCAGCTTGGCTTCAGGAGGCTCCTACGAGCAGTACTTC. It specifies CASSLASGGSYEQYF. Full variable domain (outside the CDR3, taken from reference TRBV7-6 and TRBJ2-7): GAGVSQSPRYKVTKRGQDVALRCDPISGHVSLYWYRQALGQGPEFLTYFNYEAQQDKSGLPNDRFSAERPEGSISTLTIQRTEQRDSAMYRCASSLASGGSYEQYFGPGTRLTVT.

The chain is built from TRBV2 and TRBJ2-5, with 7 bases fitting TRBD2. CDR1 and CDR2 from the germline V gene are SNHLY and FYNNEI. The V segment lost 7 bases and the J segment 0 bases; nucleotides outside the gene matches: 14. The CDR3 runs 17 residues. The CDR3, as DNA: TGTGCCAGCACCGAGGGGTGGGCTAGCGGAAACCAAGAGACCCAGTACTTC. Translation gives CASTEGWASGNQETQYF. Looking up the rest from reference TRBV2 and TRBJ2-5 gives the full variable domain: EPEVTQTPSHQVTQMGQEVILRCVPISNHLYFYWYRQILGQKVEFLVSFYNNEISEKSEIFDDQFSVERPDGSNFTLKIRSTKLEDSAMYFCASTEGWASGNQETQYFGPGTRLLVL.

With respect to this clonotype: A junction boundary mismatches the germline segment, possibly from a read error. The genes are TRBV6-5 and TRBJ2-1, with TRBD2 matching 10 bases. The CDR3 sequence is 14 residues long. Looked up from germline, CDR1 is MNHEY and CDR2 is SVGAGI. CDR3 residues: CASSYLPGWVAGGW. In DNA, the CDR3 is TGTGCCAGCAGTTACTTACCGGGTTGGGTAGCGGGGGGATGG.

In its sample, this clonotype was seen many times. This sequence joins TRBV27 and TRBJ2-7, with a possible D match to TRBD1 (5 bases). The V end was cut by 6 bases, the J end by 4 bases, with 22 bases between. CDR1 and CDR2 from the germline V gene are MNHEY and SMNVEV (reference sequence). This CDR3 region has 16 residues. The CDR3 spells CASRLLGQGTLYEQYF. CDR3 in DNA: TGTGCCAGCAGACTACTCGGGCAGGGTACATTGTACGAGCAGTACTTC.

The rearrangement joins TRBV7-6 to TRBJ2-4, with TRBD1 matching 8 bases. CDR1 is SGHVS and CDR2 is FNYEAQ in the germline V gene. This CDR3 region has 17 residues. Trimming cost V 5 bases and J 8 bases; bases outside gene matches: 17. The CDR3 DNA sequence: TGTGCCAGCAGCCCGAGGACAGGGTTGAGGGAAGGGGACATTCAGTACTTC. Translation: CASSPRTGLREGDIQYF.

The rearrangement links TRBV10-3 to TRBJ2-3; D may match TRBD1 or TRBD2 (7 bases each). V lost 2 bases, J lost 3 bases, and 21 bases lay in between. CDR1 is ENHRY and CDR2 is SYGVKD in the germline V gene. The CDR3 is 18 amino acids. The CDR3 sequence: CAISERQGGAVSTDTQYF. CDR3 coding DNA: TGTGCCATCAGTGAGCGGCAGGGGGGGGCTGTAAGTACAGATACGCAGTATTTT.

This clonotype was observed at least ten times. The chain joins TRBV9 to TRBJ2-2; D not certain. Germline values: CDR1 SGDLS, CDR2 YYNGEE. The CDR3 has 16 amino acids. Trimming stripped 0 bases from V and 1 base from J, with 10 bases between. CDR3 in DNA: TGTGCCAGCAGCGTAGGATCAGCGCGGAACACCGGGGAGCTGTTTTTT. It encodes CASSVGSARNTGELFF. The variable domain in full, with the rest retrieved from reference TRBV9 and TRBJ2-2, is DSGVTQTPKHLITATGQRVTLRCSPRSGDLSVYWYQQSLDQGLQFLIQYYNGEERAKGNILERFSAQQFPDLHSELNLSSLELGDSALYFCASSVGSARNTGELFFGEGSRLTVL.

This clonotype has more than one count but fewer than ten. The chain uses TRBV29-1 and TRBJ2-5; 11 positions match TRBD2. Germline values: CDR1 SQVTM, CDR2 ANQGSEA. The CDR3 has 15 residues. V was clipped by 3 bases and J by 7 bases; unmatched bases: 10. CDR3 protein: CSVDSGRAPAGTQYF. CDR3 coding DNA: TGCAGCGTTGATAGCGGGAGGGCACCGGCCGGGACCCAGTACTTC.

This clonotype was recorded at least ten times. The DNA of the CDR3 is TGTGCCAGCATACCGACAGGCATCAATGAGCAGTTCTTC. Translating it yields CASIPTGINEQFF. V usage is TRBV27 and J usage is TRBJ2-1, with D perhaps TRBD1 (6 bases). V shed 7 bases and J shed 6 bases, with 13 bases lying between them. Germline CDR1 MNHEY, CDR2 SMNVEV (reference sequence). This CDR3 is built from 13 residues.

This clonotype was counted at least ten times. The chain employs TRBV5-1 and TRBJ2-5; D is ambiguous. The CDR3 contains 13 residues. V dropped 4 bases and J dropped 4 bases, with 11 bases sitting between them. Germline-derived CDR1 and CDR2 are SGHRS and YFSETQ. CDR3 DNA: TGCGCCAGCAGCCCCCCTGACCGAGAGACCCAGTACTTC. It yields the protein CASSPPDRETQYF.

The CDR3 DNA follows: TGTGCCAGCACGCAGCGCTCGTACGAGCAGTACTTC. It translates to CASTQRSYEQYF. The chain links TRBV28 to TRBJ2-7; no reliable D call. This CDR3 is 12 amino acids long. Germline V gives CDR1 MDHEN, CDR2 SYDVKM. V was cut by 7 bases and J by 4 bases, with 11 bases left in between. Using reference TRBV28 and TRBJ2-7 for the parts outside the CDR3, the full variable domain is DVKVTQSSRYLVKRTGEKVFLECVQDMDHENMFWYRQDPGLGLRLIYFSYDVKMKEKGDIPEGYSVSREKKERFSLILESASTNQTSMYLCASTQRSYEQYFGPGTRLTVT.

In its sample, this clonotype was seen a few times. The rearrangement joins TRBV5-1 to TRBJ2-1; 10 positions match TRBD1. The trim removed 3 bases at V and 7 bases at J, leaving 1 base unmatched. CDR3 length equals 13 residues. Germline CDR1 SGHRS, CDR2 YFSETQ. The chain's CDR3 is CASSSGQGNEQFF. The CDR3 region has the DNA TGCGCCAGCAGCTCGGGACAGGGGAATGAGCAGTTCTTC.

This rearrangement joins TRBV10-3 to TRBJ1-3; D perhaps matches TRBD1 (6 bases). There are 16 residues in the CDR3. The V end was cut by 3 bases, the J end by 0 bases, with 12 bases between. Germline values: CDR1 ENHRY, CDR2 SYGVKD. The CDR3 sequence is CAISEGGGLSGNTIYF. For the CDR3, the DNA is TGTGCCATCAGTGAAGGTGGGGGGCTCTCTGGAAACACCATATATTTT.

This clonotype appeared many times. Given a much more abundant clone one base away, this may be a read error. The chain recombines TRBV12-3 or TRBV12-4 with TRBJ2-7, with D perhaps TRBD1 (6 bases). The CDR3 is 14 residues long. The CDR3: CASSFGQSSYEQCF. The CDR3 bases are TGTGCCAGCAGTTTCGGACAGTCCTCCTACGAGCAGTGCTTC.

Concerning this clonotype: A much larger clonotype is one base distant, so this may be a read error. The genes are TRBV28 and TRBJ1-1; 8 positions agree with TRBD1. The ends lost 5 bases at V and 1 base at J; junction bases unmatched: 12. Germline-derived CDR1 and CDR2 are MDHEN and SYDVKM. This CDR3 spans 17 amino acids. The CDR3 region is CASSIYGQGPWNTEAFF. In DNA, the CDR3 is TGTGCCAGCAGTATCTACGGACAGGGTCCTTGGAACACTGAAGCTTTCTTT.

A few counts support this clonotype. V usage is TRBV3-1 and J usage is TRBJ2-5, with D uncertain. The V and J ends lost 10 bases and 0 bases respectively, with 9 bases between them. This CDR3 is 12 amino acids long. Germline CDR1 and CDR2: LGHDT and YNNKEL (reference sequence). This CDR3 reads CATGAYQETQYF. The CDR3 DNA follows: TGTGCCACAGGAGCATACCAAGAGACCCAGTACTTC.

The chain has TRBV10-3 and TRBJ2-1; 10 nucleotides line up with TRBD2. CDR1 ENHRY and CDR2 SYGVKD come from the germline V gene. CDR3 length: 15 residues. The V segment lost 4 bases and the J segment 7 bases; nucleotides outside the gene matches: 7. The CDR3 bases are TGTGCCATCAGTGCGGAGAGCGGGAGGGCGAATGAGCAGTTCTTC. Translated, it gives CAISAESGRANEQFF.